The entry below describes one TCR beta chain. The time point was: patch test 1, 2 weeks after DPC sensitization. Stated treatment: therapeutic diphenylcyclopropenone sensitization with weekly scalp DPC. The donor pool consisted of alopecia patients aged 18 to 70 years, considered suitable for DPC. Trimming shortened V by 6 bases and J by 0 bases, and 12 bases separated the two germline ends. The germline V gene has CDR1 DFQATT and CDR2 SNEGSKA (reference sequence). The CDR3 is 14 amino acids. TCRdb re-called the RACE reads through MiXCR, storing one row per CDR3 protein. The sample lists 180,000 or so distinct CDR3 sequences; about a fifth were seen once. This specimen comes from a study of human T cells and chemical hapten exposure.

The specimen comprised whole blood, sampled in connection with sensitization to the hapten diphenylcyclopropenone (DPC). The chain employs TRBV20-1 and TRBJ1-5; no clear D gene. The TCR originated in a woman aged 45-59 years with alopecia areata. Some clones in this sample may be carry-over from other donors' samples. CDR3 bases: TGCAGTGCCACAGAGACTTATAGCAATCAGCCCCAGCATTTT. This encodes CSATETYSNQPQHF.